The clone carrying this T cell receptor (beta chain) was detected only once. What it binds is not known. The sample comes from a study of cytomegalovirus exposure and HLA in healthy donors. General study results and limits: Reportedly, a later analysis found an Asian-associated ancestry cluster had fewer N-insertions than the approximately 700-donor mean. The authors excluded some V segments, including TRBV6-2 and TRBV6-3, as indistinguishable. The CMV antigen specificity of a few CMV-associated chains was confirmed through in vitro analysis. The authors listed roughly 150 TCR beta chains as cytomegalovirus-associated.

Germline assignment: CDR1 SGHVS and CDR2 FQNEAQ. The CDR3 is made up of 15 amino acids. Trimming at V came to 4 bases and at J to 1 base, leaving 1 base not matched to a gene. The PCR employed 60 Vbeta primers together with 13 Jbeta primers. TCRdb's table, derived via immunoSEQ multiplex PCR, lists solely in-frame clones and lacks some. This sample has 130,000 to 150,000 clones; 80% occur once, and the top ten carry less than 3.5%. Sequenced material: PBMCs. The receptor comes from a young woman in good health and CMV-seronegative. This rearrangement joins TRBV7-8 to TRBJ2-3, with TRBD2 matching over 11 bases. CDR3 bases: TGTGCCAGCAGCTCGGGACTAGCGGGCACAGATACGCAGTATTTT. Residues: CASSSGLAGTDTQYF.